The sequence of this TCR beta chain was determined in a study of T cells in Graves' hyperthyroidism and ophthalmopathy. Study results and limitations: Among clonotypes expanded in thyroid above 0.001, most were also found in blood. Patients with ophthalmopathy were separated from those with stable hyperthyroidism by a 13 V-J model.

RNA transcripts were the template for amplifying TCR beta CDR3 regions. First-round RT-PCR with HTBI primers amplified the TCR CDR3 region. TCRdb redid the calling of the multiplex PCR reads with MiXCR, one entry per CDR3 protein. The sample includes hundreds of thousands of distinct CDR3 sequences, around 15% of them seen just once. This clonotype was observed at least ten times. Its antigen is as yet unknown. The CDR3 spans 14 residues. Trimming stripped 4 bases from V and 3 bases from J, with 12 bases between. Germline V gene lookup returns CDR1 SEHNR and CDR2 FQNEAQ (reference sequence). This sequence originates from a man between 18 and 35 years old with Graves' ophthalmopathy. The sample comprised blood. The J gene is TRBJ1-1, the V gene TRBV7-9, with D possibly matching TRBD1 (6 bases). The CDR3 loop is CASSSVQGYTEAFF. The CDR3 DNA sequence: TGTGCCAGCAGCTCGGTACAGGGATACACTGAAGCTTTCTTT. The full variable domain, rest sourced from reference TRBV7-9 and TRBJ1-1, is DTGVSQNPRHKITKRGQNVTFRCDPISEHNRLYWYRQTLGQGPEFLTYFQNEAQLEKSRLLSDRFSAERPKGSFSTLEIQRTEQGDSAMYLCASSSVQGYTEAFFGQGTRLTVV.